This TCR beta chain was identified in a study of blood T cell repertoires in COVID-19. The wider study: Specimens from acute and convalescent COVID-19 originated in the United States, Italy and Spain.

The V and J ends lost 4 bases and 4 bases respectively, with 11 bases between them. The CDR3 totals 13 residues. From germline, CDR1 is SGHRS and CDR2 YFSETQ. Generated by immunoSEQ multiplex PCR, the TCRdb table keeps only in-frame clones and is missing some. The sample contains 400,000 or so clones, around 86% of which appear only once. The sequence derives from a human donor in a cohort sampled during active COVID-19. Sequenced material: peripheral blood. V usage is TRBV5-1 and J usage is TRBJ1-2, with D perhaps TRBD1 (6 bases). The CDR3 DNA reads TGCGCCAGCAGCCGGACAGTCTCCTATGGCTACACCTTC. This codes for CASSRTVSYGYTF.